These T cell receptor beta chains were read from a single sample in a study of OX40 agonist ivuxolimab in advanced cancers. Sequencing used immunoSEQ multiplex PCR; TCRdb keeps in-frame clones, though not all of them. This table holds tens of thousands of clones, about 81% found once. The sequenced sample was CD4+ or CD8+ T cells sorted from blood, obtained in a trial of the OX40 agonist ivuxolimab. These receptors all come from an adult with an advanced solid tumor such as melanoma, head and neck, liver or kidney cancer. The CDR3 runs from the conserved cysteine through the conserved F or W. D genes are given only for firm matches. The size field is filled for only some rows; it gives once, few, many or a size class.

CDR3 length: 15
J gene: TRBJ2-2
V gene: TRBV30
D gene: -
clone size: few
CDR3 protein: CAWSVEGLDTGELFF
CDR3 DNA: TGTGCCTGGAGTGTGGAGGGGTTAGACACCGGGGAGCTGTTTTTT

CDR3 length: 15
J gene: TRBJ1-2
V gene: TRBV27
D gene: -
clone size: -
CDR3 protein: CASSFVDRSNYGYTF
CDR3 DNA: TGTGCCAGCAGTTTCGTTGACAGGTCTAACTATGGCTACACCTTC

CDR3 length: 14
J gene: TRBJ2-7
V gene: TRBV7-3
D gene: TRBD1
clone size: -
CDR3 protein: CASSMDRGVKEQYF
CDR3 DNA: TGTGCCAGCAGTATGGACAGGGGGGTTAAGGAGCAGTACTTC

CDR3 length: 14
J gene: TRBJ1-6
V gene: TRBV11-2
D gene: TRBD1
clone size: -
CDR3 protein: CASSSGQGSSPLHF
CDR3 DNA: TGTGCCAGCAGTTCGGGACAGGGGTCTTCACCCCTCCACTTT

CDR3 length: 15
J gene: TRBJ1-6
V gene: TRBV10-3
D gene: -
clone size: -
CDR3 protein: CAISEGGGRNSPLHF
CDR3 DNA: TGTGCCATCAGCGAAGGTGGGGGCCGCAATTCACCCCTCCACTTT

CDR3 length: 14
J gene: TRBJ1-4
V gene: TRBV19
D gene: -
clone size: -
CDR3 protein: CASSGGALNEKLFF
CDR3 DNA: TGTGCCAGTAGTGGGGGGGCTCTTAATGAAAAACTGTTTTTT

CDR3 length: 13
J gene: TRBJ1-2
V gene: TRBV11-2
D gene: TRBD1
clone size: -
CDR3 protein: CASSPDRGYGYTF
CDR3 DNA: TGTGCCAGCAGCCCAGACAGGGGCTATGGCTACACCTTC

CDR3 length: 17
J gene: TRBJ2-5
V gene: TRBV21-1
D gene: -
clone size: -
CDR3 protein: CASSKETADKYQETQYF
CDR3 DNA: TGTGCCAGCAGCAAAGAGACGGCAGATAAGTACCAAGAGACCCAGTACTTC

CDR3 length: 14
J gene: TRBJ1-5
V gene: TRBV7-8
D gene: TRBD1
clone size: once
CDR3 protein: CASSPGTGGQPQHF
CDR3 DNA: TGTGCCAGCAGCCCGGGGACAGGGGGTCAGCCCCAGCATTTT

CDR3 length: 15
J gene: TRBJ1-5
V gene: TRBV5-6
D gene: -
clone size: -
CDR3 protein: CASTKLAVGNQPQHF
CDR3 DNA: TGTGCCAGCACCAAACTGGCGGTGGGCAATCAGCCCCAGCATTTT